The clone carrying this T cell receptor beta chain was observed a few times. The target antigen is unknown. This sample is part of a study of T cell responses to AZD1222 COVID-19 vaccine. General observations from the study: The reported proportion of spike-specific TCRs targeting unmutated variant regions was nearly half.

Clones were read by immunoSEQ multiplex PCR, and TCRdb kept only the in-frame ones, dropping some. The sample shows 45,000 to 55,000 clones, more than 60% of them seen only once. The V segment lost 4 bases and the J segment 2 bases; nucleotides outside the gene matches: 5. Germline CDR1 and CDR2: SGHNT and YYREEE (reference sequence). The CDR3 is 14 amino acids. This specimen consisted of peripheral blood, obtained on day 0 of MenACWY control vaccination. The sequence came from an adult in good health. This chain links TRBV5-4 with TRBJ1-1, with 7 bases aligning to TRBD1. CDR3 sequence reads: CASSPGQKNTEAFF. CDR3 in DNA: TGTGCCAGCAGCCCGGGACAGAAAAACACTGAAGCTTTCTTT. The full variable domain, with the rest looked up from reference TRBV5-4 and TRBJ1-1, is ETGVTQSPTHLIKTRGQQVTLRCSSQSGHNTVSWYQQALGQGPQFIFQYYREEENGRGNFPPRFSGLQFPNYSSELNVNALELDDSALYLCASSPGQKNTEAFFGQGTRLTVV.